A single sample is the source of the 3 T cell receptor beta chains below, sequenced in a study of T cell repertoires in cytomegalovirus infection. A single record per CDR3 protein comes from TCRdb applying MiXCR to the reads. The repertoire holds about 250,000 distinct CDR3 sequences, with around 6.4% as singletons. The sequenced sample consisted of PBMCs. These receptors were obtained from a human donor in good health (CMV status not recorded). Some clones in this sample may be carry-over from other donors' samples.

The V and J genes are TRBV20-1 and TRBJ2-3; TRBD1 aligns across 9 bases. V lost 6 bases, J lost 0 bases, and 10 bases stayed unmatched. Germline V gene data show CDR1 as DFQATT and CDR2 as SNEGSKA (reference sequence). This CDR3 has 16 amino acids. This chain's CDR3 is CSAALNRGRSTDTQYF. CDR3 DNA sequence: TGCAGTGCAGCCCTCAACAGGGGGCGTAGCACAGATACGCAGTATTTT.

This clonotype was seen only a few times. The chain carries TRBV19 and TRBJ2-1, with TRBD2 matching 12 bases. Germline V gene data show CDR1 as LNHDA and CDR2 as SQIVND (reference sequence). The CDR3 extends over 17 amino acids. V was pared by 4 bases and J by 12 bases, with 16 bases of the junction left unmatched. CDR3 sequence reads: CASSSTPGTSGGRRQFF. The CDR3 DNA reads TGTGCCAGTAGTAGCACTCCGGGAACTAGCGGGGGGAGACGGCAGTTCTTC. Together with reference TRBV19 and TRBJ2-1, the CDR3 gives the full variable domain: DGGITQSPKYLFRKEGQNVTLSCEQNLNHDAMYWYRQDPGQGLRLIYYSQIVNDFQKGDIAEGYSVSREKKESFPLTVTSAQKNPTAFYLCASSSTPGTSGGRRQFFGPGTRLTVL.

This clonotype was counted many times. The rearrangement joins TRBV5-4 to TRBJ1-1, with unresolved D. Trimming removed 4 bases from V and 7 bases from J, with 14 bases in between. Germline CDR1 SGHNT, CDR2 YYREEE (reference sequence). The CDR3 has 13 residues. CDR3 nucleotides: TGTGCCAGCAGCAACGAGGCGGCCGGTGAAGCTTTCTTT. Translating gives CASSNEAAGEAFF.